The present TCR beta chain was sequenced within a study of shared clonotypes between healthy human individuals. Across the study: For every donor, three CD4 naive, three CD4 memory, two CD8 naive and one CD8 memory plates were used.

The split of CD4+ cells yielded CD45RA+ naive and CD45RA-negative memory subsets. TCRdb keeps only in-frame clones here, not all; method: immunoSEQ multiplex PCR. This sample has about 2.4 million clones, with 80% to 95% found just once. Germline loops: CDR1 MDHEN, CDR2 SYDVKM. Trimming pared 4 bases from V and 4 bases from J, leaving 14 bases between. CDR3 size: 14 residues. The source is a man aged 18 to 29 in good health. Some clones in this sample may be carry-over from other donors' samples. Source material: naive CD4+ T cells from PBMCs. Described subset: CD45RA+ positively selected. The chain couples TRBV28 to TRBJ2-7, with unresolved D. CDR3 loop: CASSSSRRVYEQYF. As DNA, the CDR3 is TGTGCCAGCAGTTCCTCGCGACGGGTATACGAGCAGTACTTC.